The entry below describes one T cell receptor (beta chain). Its specificity is unknown. This specimen includes other DNA sequences encoding the same CDR3. Each patient came to thyroid surgery without any prior treatment (of any kind). Per germline, CDR1 MDHEN and CDR2 SYDVKM. The CDR3 runs to 18 residues. J was trimmed by 7 bases and V by 6 bases; bases with no gene match: 18. TCRdb re-analyzed the PCR reads using MiXCR. The table records around 20,000 clones, over 20% of them present only once. The source of the sample is a study of metastatic and nonmetastatic thyroid tumors. Study in general: Comparison of repertoires was carried out across blood and tumor or nodule tissue from malignant and benign thyroid patients.

Overall study findings and caveats: A significant increase in TCR beta diversity was reportedly seen in malignant thyroid tumors relative to benign nodules, in blood and tumor.

The chain recombines TRBV28 with TRBJ1-5, with 10 bases identical to TRBD1. The sequenced sample was adjacent normal tissue. This clonotype was sampled from a female donor with papillary thyroid cancer or a benign thyroid nodule (not recorded which). Some clones in this sample may be carry-over from other donors' samples. CDR3 in DNA: TGTGCCAGCAGCCGGGGGTGGGGATCGACAGGGGGCCTCCAGCCCCAGCATTTT. Translating it yields CASSRGWGSTGGLQPQHF.